The source of this TCR beta chain is a study of patients and donors after allogeneic stem cell transplantation. TCRdb independently ran MiXCR on the RT-PCR reads; one entry per CDR3 protein. The table shows 190,000 or so distinct CDR3 sequences, with 41% occurring only once. V gave up 7 bases and J gave up 7 bases; unmatched junction bases: 11. The CDR3 is made up of 15 amino acids. Germline lookup yields CDR1 KGHDR and CDR2 SFDVKD. This clonotype has a handful of counts. The TCR originated in a human donor who was either an allogeneic HSCT recipient or a stem cell or donor lymphocyte infusion donor (not recorded which). It is not recorded whose cells these are; they may come from a transplant donor. The sample taken for sequencing was blood, either unsorted or a sorted T cell fraction (not recorded which). This chain joins TRBV24-1 and TRBJ1-5; 8 bases are a match to TRBD1. In DNA, the CDR3 is TGTGCCACCAGAGGACAGGGCGCTTTTTTACAGCCCCAGCATTTT. Amino acid sequence: CATRGQGAFLQPQHF.